This entry lists 30 T cell receptor beta chains sequenced from one sample in a study of a mutant IDH1 vaccine in newly diagnosed glioma. Time point specified: week 11, during vaccination. The content of each vaccine dose was 300 ug of mutant IDH1 20-mer peptide, and topical imiquimod accompanied it. The table came from immunoSEQ multiplex PCR; TCRdb's copy has only in-frame clones and leaves some out. Of about 21,000 clones listed, roughly 86% are singletons. No antigens are known for them. The source was PBMCs, collected from a glioma patient whose treatment included an IDH1 peptide vaccine. The source of these receptors is a woman in her 40s with glioma.

A single count supports this clone. The chain couples TRBV6-6 to TRBJ2-6; possibly TRBD1 for D (6 bases). This CDR3 spans 15 amino acids. From germline, CDR1 is MNHNY and CDR2 SVGAGI (reference sequence). V lost 5 bases and J 2 bases, leaving 10 bases between the germline ends. CDR3 sequence (DNA): TGTGCCAGCAGTGATGGACAGACTGGGGCCAACGTCCTGACTTTC. This encodes CASSDGQTGANVLTF.

This chain links TRBV6-5 with TRBJ1-6; D ambiguous. The CDR3 runs to 12 residues. Germline V gene sequence: CDR1 MNHEY, CDR2 SVGAGI. Trimming cost V 8 bases and J 7 bases, with 9 bases left between them. DNA of the CDR3: TGTGCCAGCTCGGGGTGGAATTCACCCCTCCACTTT. This encodes CASSGWNSPLHF.

About this clone: Other nucleotide sequences from this sample produce the same CDR3. This chain connects TRBV19 to TRBJ1-5; no clear D. This CDR3 is built from 14 residues. The V gene's germline CDR1 is LNHDA and CDR2 SQIVND (reference sequence). V shed 5 bases and J shed 0 bases, with 8 bases lying between them. This CDR3 reads CASSDKYSNQPQHF. The CDR3 bases are TGTGCCAGTAGTGACAAATATAGCAATCAGCCCCAGCATTTT.

This rearrangement joins TRBV4-1 to TRBJ1-1; TRBD1 agrees at 8 bases. V gave up 1 base and J gave up 4 bases; unmatched junction bases: 5. CDR3 length: 15 amino acids. Germline V lookup: CDR1 MGHRA, CDR2 YSYEKL. This chain's CDR3 is CASSQVVRGPTEAFF. The CDR3 coding sequence is TGCGCCAGCAGCCAAGTTGTCAGGGGGCCCACTGAAGCTTTCTTT.

This chain connects TRBV18 to TRBJ1-4; 10 bases are shared with TRBD1. After removal of 3 bases from V and 5 bases from J, the junction contained 3 bases not matched to a gene. CDR1 and CDR2 (germline): KGHSH, LQKENI. CDR3 length: 15 amino acids. CDR3 nucleotide sequence: TGTGCCAGCTCACCCCCGGGACAGGGGAATGAAAAACTGTTTTTT. This sequence encodes CASSPPGQGNEKLFF.

This chain joins TRBV6-5 and TRBJ2-7, with 11 bases matching TRBD2. CDR3 length: 14 residues. CDR1 MNHEY and CDR2 SVGAGI come from the germline V gene. Trimming at V came to 6 bases and at J to 6 bases, leaving 7 bases not matched to a gene. CDR3 sequence reads: CASRLAGEMGEQYF. The CDR3 nucleotides read TGTGCCAGCAGACTAGCGGGAGAGATGGGCGAGCAGTACTTC.

The chain couples TRBV5-1 to TRBJ1-1; D perhaps matches TRBD1 (6 bases). CDR1 is SGHRS, CDR2 YFSETQ, per germline. There are 14 residues in the CDR3. The V end lost 2 bases, the J end lost 3 bases, and 11 bases lay between the germline ends. CDR3 region: CASSFGGRDTEAFF. The CDR3 nucleotides read TGCGCCAGCAGCTTCGGGGGGCGGGACACTGAAGCTTTCTTT.

The chain employs TRBV4-2 and TRBJ1-1; D is uncertain. The CDR3 loop spans 13 amino acids. The germline gives CDR1 LGHNA, CDR2 YNFKEQ. Trimming shortened V by 3 bases and J by 1 base, and 6 bases separated the two germline ends. CDR3 loop: CASSHQRNTEAFF. In DNA, the CDR3 is TGTGCCAGCAGCCACCAAAGGAACACTGAAGCTTTCTTT.

The chain links TRBV7-2 to TRBJ2-5; a weak D match, TRBD2 (6 bases). Germline V CDR1 and CDR2: SGHTA, FQGNSA. The CDR3 totals 13 residues. Between the trimmed V and J ends, which lost 5 bases and 11 bases, there was a span of 18 bases. The CDR3 DNA reads TGTGCCAGCAGCATCAATTTAGCGGCGGAGCAGTACTTC. Translated, it gives CASSINLAAEQYF.

CDR3 coding DNA: TGTGCCAGCAGCCGGGACAGGAGAGACCAGCCCCAGCATTTT. Translation gives CASSRDRRDQPQHF. The V gene is TRBV2, the J gene TRBJ1-5; TRBD1 aligns across 8 bases. Germline trimming cut 6 bases from V and 7 bases from J; bases unmatched to any gene: 8. Germline V gives CDR1 SNHLY, CDR2 FYNNEI. The CDR3 contains 14 residues.

The chain links TRBV5-1 to TRBJ2-2, with 8 bases that match TRBD1. V lost 5 bases to trimming and J lost 1 base; unmatched junction nucleotides: 4. The CDR3 runs 15 residues. CDR1 is SGHRS, CDR2 YFSETQ, per germline. This CDR3 reads CASRGTGWNTGELFF. Written as DNA, the CDR3 is TGCGCCAGCAGAGGGACAGGCTGGAACACCGGGGAGCTGTTTTTT.

The chain uses TRBV10-3 and TRBJ1-2; D gene ambiguous. Between the trimmed V and J ends, which lost 3 bases and 8 bases, there was a span of 13 bases. Germline V lookup: CDR1 ENHRY, CDR2 SYGVKD. The CDR3 runs 13 residues. This CDR3 is CAISERAVDGYTF. The CDR3 nucleotides are TGTGCCATCAGTGAACGGGCCGTTGACGGCTACACCTTC.

This chain joins TRBV5-1 and TRBJ1-5; TRBD1 matches 7 bases. The CDR3 totals 15 residues. Germline V gene sequence: CDR1 SGHRS, CDR2 YFSETQ. V lost 4 bases, J lost 3 bases, and 7 bases stayed unmatched. The CDR3 DNA is TGCGCCAGCAGCCCCGGGACAGCCAACAATCAGCCCCAGCATTTT. It specifies CASSPGTANNQPQHF.

The V gene is TRBV10-3, the J gene TRBJ1-5; possibly TRBD1 for D (5 bases). CDR1 and CDR2 from the germline V gene are ENHRY and SYGVKD. V lost 0 bases and J lost 3, with 6 bases in between. This CDR3 comprises 14 residues. The CDR3 DNA reads TGTGCCATCAGTGAGTCGACAGTCAATCAGCCCCAGCATTTT. It is translated as CAISESTVNQPQHF.

This clone has more than one count but fewer than ten. CDR3 sequence reads: CASSPSGAVGSTEAFF. The CDR3 DNA is TGCGCCAGCAGCCCCTCCGGGGCGGTGGGGAGCACTGAAGCTTTCTTT. The chain couples TRBV4-1 to TRBJ1-1, with D possibly TRBD1 on 5 matching bases. The CDR3 length is 16 residues. Germline loops: CDR1 MGHRA, CDR2 YSYEKL. V was cut by 4 bases and J by 4 bases, with 19 bases left in between.

The chain has TRBV4-1 and TRBJ2-5; no definite D call. The CDR3 sequence is 13 residues long. Germline CDR1 and CDR2: MGHRA and YSYEKL. Trimming removed 1 base at V and 4 bases at J, with 7 bases between. The CDR3 DNA sequence: TGCGCCAGCAGCCAAGTAAATGCAGAGACCCAGTACTTC. The encoded protein is CASSQVNAETQYF.

This chain links TRBV25-1 with TRBJ1-2; unclear D gene. The germline V and J ends were trimmed by 5 bases and 7 bases, with 8 bases remaining between them. The CDR3 extends over 11 amino acids. CDR1 is MGHDK, CDR2 SYGVNS, per germline. In nucleotides, the CDR3 is TGTGCCAGCAGTCTGGGAGTTGGCTACACCTTC. It codes for CASSLGVGYTF.

This clone was recorded a few times. This chain joins TRBV4-3 and TRBJ1-5, with 9 positions matching TRBD1. Germline CDR1 reads LGHNA; CDR2 reads YSLEER. Trimming at V came to 4 bases and at J to 4 bases, leaving 8 bases not matched to a gene. The CDR3 loop spans 16 amino acids. The CDR3 DNA follows: TGCGCCAGCAGCCCTCAGTGGGGACAGGGAAATCAGCCCCAGCATTTT. This encodes CASSPQWGQGNQPQHF.

The chain has TRBV29-1 and TRBJ1-1, with 7 bases matching TRBD1. Germline CDR1 reads SQVTM; CDR2 reads ANQGSEA. The CDR3 contains 13 residues. The junction had 7 bases not matched to a gene; V was cut back by 8 bases and J by 1 base. This chain's CDR3 is CSYRQGPNTEAFF. In DNA, the CDR3 is TGCAGCTACCGACAGGGTCCGAACACTGAAGCTTTCTTT.

J is TRBJ2-1 and V is TRBV6-5; D may correspond to TRBD1 or TRBD2 (5 bases each). The CDR3 extends over 15 amino acids. V lost 5 bases and J lost 4, with 15 bases in between. Germline V gene sequence: CDR1 MNHEY, CDR2 SVGAGI. CDR3 DNA: TGTGCCAGCAGTCAAGACAGAGGGCCTTACAATGAGCAGTTCTTC. Its translation: CASSQDRGPYNEQFF.

The V call is TRBV9, the J call TRBJ1-2, with D possibly being TRBD1 (6 bases). This CDR3 is 13 amino acids long. Germline V gives CDR1 SGDLS, CDR2 YYNGEE. Trimming removed 5 bases at V and 2 bases at J, with 10 bases between. The CDR3: CASRETGNYGYTF. The CDR3 bases are TGTGCCAGCAGGGAAACAGGGAACTATGGCTACACCTTC. Drawing the rest from reference TRBV9 and TRBJ1-2, the complete variable domain is DSGVTQTPKHLITATGQRVTLRCSPRSGDLSVYWYQQSLDQGLQFLIQYYNGEERAKGNILERFSAQQFPDLHSELNLSSLELGDSALYFCASRETGNYGYTFGSGTRLTVV.

The chain combines TRBV4-3 with TRBJ2-3; 9 bases align to TRBD1. CDR1 is LGHNA and CDR2 is YSLEER in the germline V gene. The CDR3 has 15 amino acids. V lost 4 bases, J lost 3 bases, and 5 bases stayed unmatched. CDR3 DNA: TGCGCCAGCAGCCCTCGACAGGGGGGAACAGATACGCAGTATTTT. Translating gives CASSPRQGGTDTQYF.

The chain couples TRBV5-1 to TRBJ1-2; D remains ambiguous. This CDR3 region has 12 residues. V gave up 4 bases and J gave up 4 bases, with 8 bases separating them. Germline V lookup: CDR1 SGHRS, CDR2 YFSETQ. For the CDR3, the DNA is TGCGCCAGCAGCCTTAACACCTATGGCTACACCTTC. This codes for CASSLNTYGYTF. The complete variable domain, with remaining parts taken from reference TRBV5-1 and TRBJ1-2, reads KAGVTQTPRYLIKTRGQQVTLSCSPISGHRSVSWYQQTPGQGLQFLFEYFSETQRNKGNFPGRFSGRQFSNSRSEMNVSTLELGDSALYLCASSLNTYGYTFGSGTRLTVV.

The J gene is TRBJ2-2, the V gene TRBV2; D unresolved. The CDR3 has 13 residues. The ends were cut back, 8 bases at V and 7 bases at J, with 14 bases in the middle. The germline gives CDR1 SNHLY, CDR2 FYNNEI. The DNA of the CDR3 is TGTGCCAGCTATCTGGATTTCGGCGGGGAGCTGTTTTTT. Amino acids: CASYLDFGGELFF.

The V call is TRBV15, the J call TRBJ2-5; 13 bases match TRBD2. This CDR3 is 16 amino acids long. J lost 5 bases, V lost 3 bases, and 6 bases had no gene match. Germline V gene data show CDR1 as LNHNV and CDR2 as YYDKDF (reference sequence). The CDR3 sequence: CATSSPGLAGIETQYF. CDR3 DNA: TGTGCCACCAGCAGCCCGGGACTAGCGGGGATTGAGACCCAGTACTTC.

The genes are TRBV2 and TRBJ2-5; TRBD2 matches 15 bases. V trimming: 6 bases; J trimming: 1 base; junction bases outside the gene matches: 0. This CDR3 is 15 amino acids long. Germline V lookup: CDR1 SNHLY, CDR2 FYNNEI. The CDR3 is CASRGLAGGQETQYF. CDR3 nucleotide sequence: TGTGCCAGCAGGGGACTAGCGGGGGGCCAAGAGACCCAGTACTTC.

The chain employs TRBV2 and TRBJ2-1; D call uncertain. The CDR3 extends over 11 amino acids. V lost 7 bases, J lost 10 bases, and 11 bases lay in between. The germline V gene encodes CDR1 SNHLY and CDR2 FYNNEI. In DNA, the CDR3 is TGTGCCAGCAACCAAGATAACGAGCAGTTCTTC. Encoded protein: CASNQDNEQFF.

V usage is TRBV5-1 and J usage is TRBJ2-1, with TRBD2 matching 8 bases. The CDR3 is 18 amino acids. V dropped 4 bases and J dropped 7; count of bases not matched to a gene: 19. Germline lookup yields CDR1 SGHRS and CDR2 YFSETQ. CDR3 sequence reads: CASSVGLFGGGSSNEQFF. Here the CDR3 DNA reads TGCGCCAGCAGCGTCGGCCTTTTCGGGGGGGGATCGAGTAATGAGCAGTTCTTC.

V gene TRBV30 combines with J gene TRBJ1-5; D possibly corresponds to TRBD1 (6 bases). Germline lookup yields CDR1 GTSNPN and CDR2 SVGIG (reference sequence). The CDR3 contains 14 residues. The V end lost 2 bases, the J end lost 6 bases, and 14 bases lay between the germline ends. The CDR3: CAWSRTIRGQPQHF. In DNA form, the CDR3 reads TGTGCCTGGAGTAGGACCATCAGGGGTCAGCCCCAGCATTTT.

The chain uses TRBV5-1 and TRBJ2-7, with a possible D match to TRBD1 (6 bases). This CDR3 has 16 residues. V was clipped by 3 bases and J by 2 bases, with 18 bases between them. Germline CDR1 is SGHRS and CDR2 is YFSETQ. CDR3 in amino acids: CASSWSLQGNPYEQYF. The CDR3 DNA is TGCGCCAGCAGCTGGTCCCTACAGGGAAACCCCTACGAGCAGTACTTC.